The next 14 T cell receptor beta chains were all read from a single sample in a study of blood T cell repertoires in COVID-19. The repertoire was sequenced with immunoSEQ multiplex PCR; TCRdb's copy has only in-frame clones and lacks some. The sample contains around 390,000 clones, about 86% of which appear only once. Sample: PBMCs or T cells enriched from blood (not recorded which). The receptors were sampled from a woman aged 50 to 60 who had recovered from COVID-19.

CDR3: CASSLSGGQGNGYTF. In DNA, the CDR3 is TGTGCCAGCAGTTTATCGGGGGGACAGGGGAATGGCTACACCTTC. The V call is TRBV27, the J call TRBJ1-2, with 10 bases identical to TRBD1. V was clipped by 0 bases and J by 6 bases; unmatched bases: 4. The CDR3 has 15 amino acids. Germline CDR1 MNHEY, CDR2 SMNVEV (reference sequence).

The chain combines TRBV6-1 with TRBJ1-2; maybe TRBD1 (5 bases). Trimming took off 2 bases at V and 4 bases at J, with 17 bases between the two ends. The CDR3 has 16 residues. Germline-derived CDR1 and CDR2 are MNHNS and SASEGT. The DNA of the CDR3 is TGTGCCAGCAGTGAACAGGGTGGATTGGGCAGCTATGGCTACACCTTC. Protein product: CASSEQGGLGSYGYTF.

The sample holds one count of this clone. The rearrangement uses TRBV30 and TRBJ1-2; a weak D match, TRBD1 (6 bases). Trimming removed 4 bases at V and 7 bases at J, with 19 bases between. The CDR3 loop spans 14 amino acids. Germline loops: CDR1 GTSNPN, CDR2 SVGIG (reference sequence). This CDR3 reads CAWTRGGGRLGYTF. The CDR3 DNA follows: TGTGCCTGGACCCGAGGGGGGGGACGGCTTGGCTACACCTTC.

The V call is TRBV7-2, the J call TRBJ1-3; tentatively, D is TRBD1 (5 bases). Germline V gene lookup returns CDR1 SGHTA and CDR2 FQGNSA. Trimming shortened V by 0 bases and J by 2 bases, and 8 bases separated the two germline ends. CDR3 length equals 15 residues. CDR3 sequence reads: CASSLARGTGNTIYF. Written as DNA, the CDR3 is TGTGCCAGCAGCTTAGCAAGGGGTACTGGAAACACCATATATTTT.

The chain combines TRBV28 with TRBJ2-1; tentative D call: TRBD1 (6 bases). Between the trimmed V and J ends, which lost 5 bases and 0 bases, there was a span of 14 bases. The CDR3 is 16 residues long. CDR1 is MDHEN and CDR2 is SYDVKM in the germline V gene. The CDR3 loop is CASSPQTGLSYNEQFF. The CDR3 bases are TGTGCCAGCAGTCCTCAAACAGGGCTCTCCTACAATGAGCAGTTCTTC.

The chain joins TRBV5-6 to TRBJ1-3, with 8 bases matching TRBD1. CDR1 is SGHDT, CDR2 YYEEEE, per germline. This CDR3 is built from 17 residues. After removal of 0 bases from V and 0 bases from J, the junction contained 5 bases not matched to a gene. CDR3 region: CASSLAPTGVSGNTIYF. The CDR3, as DNA: TGTGCCAGCAGCTTGGCCCCGACAGGGGTCTCTGGAAACACCATATATTTT.

This clone was recorded only once. The sample contains more than one DNA sequence encoding this CDR3. V is TRBV6-5 and J is TRBJ1-2; 7 bases are a match to TRBD1. V trimming: 4 bases; J trimming: 6 bases; junction bases outside the gene matches: 2. The CDR3 covers 12 residues. Germline V lookup: CDR1 MNHEY, CDR2 SVGAGI. CDR3 region: CASSWTGNGYTF. The CDR3 DNA reads TGTGCCAGCAGTTGGACAGGCAATGGCTACACCTTC.

The chain has TRBV12-3 or TRBV12-4 and TRBJ2-7; D is unclear. This CDR3 has 13 residues. Trimming stripped 3 bases from V and 3 bases from J, with 9 bases between. CDR3 residues: CASSLYRNYEQYF. In DNA form, the CDR3 reads TGTGCCAGCAGTTTGTACAGAAACTACGAGCAGTACTTC.

V is TRBV5-8 and J is TRBJ1-4; D not resolved. Trimming stripped 4 bases from V and 0 bases from J, with 10 bases between. The CDR3 is made up of 15 amino acids. Germline CDR1 SGHTS, CDR2 YDEGEE. CDR3 region: CASSPTGATNEKLFF. The CDR3 DNA reads TGTGCCAGCAGCCCAACGGGAGCAACTAATGAAAAACTGTTTTTT.

In this sample, this clone turned up a few times. J is TRBJ2-5 and V is TRBV9, with 7 positions matching TRBD2. This CDR3 contains 13 residues. Germline CDR1 SGDLS, CDR2 YYNGEE. The V segment lost 7 bases and the J segment 5 bases; nucleotides outside the gene matches: 8. CDR3 nucleotide sequence: TGTGCCAGCGGGCCGACTAGCAAGGAGACCCAGTACTTC. Encoded protein: CASGPTSKETQYF.

V is TRBV3-1 (or the pseudogene TRBV3-2) and J is TRBJ1-2; 7 nucleotides match TRBD1. CDR3 length: 13 residues. Germline assignment: CDR1 LGHDT and CDR2 YNNKEL (reference sequence). Germline trimming cut 4 bases from V and 6 bases from J; bases unmatched to any gene: 5. The CDR3 DNA follows: TGTGCCAGCAGCCCGGACGACAGGGATGGCTACACCTTC. Translated, it gives CASSPDDRDGYTF.

The chain links TRBV4-2 to TRBJ1-1, with D possibly matching TRBD1 (5 bases). Germline CDR1 LGHNA, CDR2 YNFKEQ. The CDR3 totals 15 residues. The V and J ends lost 4 bases and 1 base respectively, with 13 bases between them. CDR3 region: CASSLQATANTEAFF. The CDR3 region has the DNA TGTGCCAGCAGCCTCCAAGCGACAGCGAACACTGAAGCTTTCTTT.

The chain has TRBV4-1 and TRBJ1-5, with TRBD1 as a possible D gene (6 bases). V was pared by 1 base and J by 9 bases, with 13 bases between. Germline CDR1 is MGHRA and CDR2 is YSYEKL. CDR3 length: 14 amino acids. The CDR3 DNA is TGCGCCAGCAGCCAAGTACAGGGATTTCGGCCCCAGCATTTT. Protein: CASSQVQGFRPQHF.

The chain has TRBV5-1 and TRBJ2-2, with D hard to call. V was cut by 0 bases and J by 6 bases, with 9 bases left in between. The CDR3 has 14 amino acids. CDR1 is SGHRS, CDR2 YFSETQ, per germline. The CDR3 DNA reads TGCGCCAGCAGCTTGGAAACAGATGCCGGGGAGCTGTTTTTT. It specifies CASSLETDAGELFF.